What follows are 21 T cell receptor beta chains derived from one specimen sequenced in a study of monozygotic twins with inflammatory bowel disease. TCRdb re-called the 5' RACE reads, yielding one record per CDR3 amino acid sequence without DNA. The repertoire shows approximately 340,000 distinct CDR3 sequences; the top ten hold approximately 2%. Source material: blood. The receptors were sampled from a human donor with ulcerative colitis or Crohn's disease, or a healthy co-twin of an affected twin (not recorded which).

The rearrangement uses TRBV5-6 and TRBJ1-6. The CDR3 is 15 residues long. The germline gives CDR1 SGHDT, CDR2 YYEEEE. The CDR3 loop reads CASSLKGSYNSPLHF. The variable domain in full, completed from reference TRBV5-6 and TRBJ1-6, reads DAGVTQSPTHLIKTRGQQVTLRCSPKSGHDTVSWYQQALGQGPQFIFQYYEEEERQRGNFPDRFSGHQFPNYSSELNVNALLLGDSALYLCASSLKGSYNSPLHFGNGTRLTVT.

V is TRBV3-1 and J is TRBJ2-5; TCRdb lists TRBD2, though no DNA is available to test this call. The CDR3 sequence is 13 residues long. Germline CDR1 and CDR2: LGHDT and YNNKEL (reference sequence). The CDR3 here is CASRRAGEETQYF.

The CDR3 is CSARSRLADYEQYF. The rearrangement uses TRBV20-1 and TRBJ2-7; TCRdb designates TRBD2, a call that cannot be tested without DNA. This CDR3 is 14 amino acids long. CDR1 and CDR2 from the germline V gene are DFQATT and SNEGSKA (reference sequence).

The V gene is TRBV4-1, the J gene TRBJ2-2; without DNA, the TCRdb call of TRBD1 cannot be checked. Germline CDR1 is MGHRA and CDR2 is YSYEKL. CDR3 length equals 14 residues. CDR3 loop: CASSQVGQGGELFF.

The V and J genes are TRBV7-7 and TRBJ2-3; TCRdb selects TRBD2, and the lack of DNA leaves this call unchecked. The CDR3 is 16 amino acids. Germline loops: CDR1 SSHAT, CDR2 FNYEAQ (reference sequence). CDR3 region: CASSQIAGGRTDTQYF.

The V call is TRBV19, the J call TRBJ2-5; TCRdb picks TRBD1, but there is no DNA to check that call. The CDR3 has 16 amino acids. The V gene's germline CDR1 is LNHDA and CDR2 SQIVND (reference sequence). The CDR3: CASSFSDTSGGETQYF.

The chain is built from TRBV7-2 and TRBJ1-1. Looked up from germline, CDR1 is SGHTA and CDR2 is FQGNSA. CDR3 length equals 13 residues. This CDR3 is CASRIRSDGEAFF.

The gene calls are TRBV11-2 and TRBJ2-5. From germline, CDR1 is SGHAT and CDR2 FQNNGV. The CDR3 totals 11 residues. The CDR3 spells CASSVEETQYF.

The J gene is TRBJ2-7, the V gene TRBV25-1; TCRdb's D gene call, TRBD2, goes unchecked for lack of DNA. Germline V gives CDR1 MGHDK, CDR2 SYGVNS. The CDR3 extends over 16 amino acids. CDR3 amino acids: CASSHSPRGPSSEQYF.

The chain employs TRBV19 and TRBJ2-2; checking the TCRdb D call of TRBD1 is not possible without DNA. The CDR3 is 17 residues long. Germline V gene sequence: CDR1 LNHDA, CDR2 SQIVND (reference sequence). Here the CDR3 reads CASSFPDRGANTGELFF.

This sequence joins TRBV6-2 or TRBV6-3 and TRBJ1-5; TCRdb's D call, TRBD1, is unchecked because there is no DNA. CDR3 size: 14 residues. Germline-derived CDR1 and CDR2 are MNHEY and SVGEGT. The CDR3 reads CASSGTGDNQPQHF.

V and J are TRBV11-2 and TRBJ2-5; lacking DNA, the TRBD1 call made by TCRdb goes unchecked. This CDR3 spans 18 amino acids. Germline V lookup: CDR1 SGHAT, CDR2 FQNNGV. The CDR3 here is CASSLNTLAGAYQETQYF. The entire variable domain, with the rest obtained from reference TRBV11-2 and TRBJ2-5, is as follows: EAGVAQSPRYKIIEKRQSVAFWCNPISGHATLYWYQQILGQGPKLLIQFQNNGVVDDSQLPKDRFSAERLKGVDSTLKIQPAKLEDSAVYLCASSLNTLAGAYQETQYFGPGTRLLVL.

The chain employs TRBV20-1 and TRBJ2-7; TCRdb indicates TRBD1, and absent DNA this call remains unverified. The CDR3 has 15 residues. Per the germline V gene, CDR1 is DFQATT and CDR2 is SNEGSKA (reference sequence). The CDR3 here is CSARDLRQGPYEQYF.

The chain is built from TRBV5-1 and TRBJ2-1. CDR3 size: 12 residues. Germline CDR1 SGHRS, CDR2 YFSETQ. CDR3 sequence: CASSLLEAEQFF.

The chain combines TRBV11-2 with TRBJ1-1; the TCRdb call, TRBD1, lacks DNA for checking. This CDR3 contains 14 residues. Germline lookup yields CDR1 SGHAT and CDR2 FQNNGV. This CDR3 is CASSFDRVGTEAFF.

This chain uses TRBV6-1 with TRBJ1-6; the TCRdb D gene call, TRBD1, has no DNA to confirm it. Germline V gene sequence: CDR1 MNHNS, CDR2 SASEGT. The CDR3 spans 14 residues. The CDR3 protein is CASSADRARAPLHF.

This chain joins TRBV10-1 and TRBJ2-3; TCRdb outputs TRBD1, but without DNA this stays unchecked. The CDR3 length is 17 residues. In germline, CDR1 is WNHNN, CDR2 SYGVQD (reference sequence). This CDR3 reads CASTPTDRELVADTQYF.

This chain uses TRBV7-2 with TRBJ1-2. This CDR3 has 15 amino acids. In germline, CDR1 is SGHTA, CDR2 FQGNSA. The CDR3 loop is CASSFTADSNYGYTF.

The V and J genes are TRBV5-1 and TRBJ1-6; no DNA is available, so the TRBD1 call from TCRdb remains unchecked. Germline V gene sequence: CDR1 SGHRS, CDR2 YFSETQ. This CDR3 is 15 amino acids long. This CDR3 reads CASSSPGQGQKALHF.

This CDR3 reads CASSLPLGDRGYEQYF. V gene TRBV7-8 combines with J gene TRBJ2-7; the TRBD1 assignment by TCRdb is unverifiable without DNA. This CDR3 has 16 residues. Germline assignment: CDR1 SGHVS and CDR2 FQNEAQ.

The chain has TRBV7-3 and TRBJ2-2; TCRdb lists TRBD1, though no DNA is available to test this call. The germline V gene encodes CDR1 SGHTA and CDR2 FQGTGA. This CDR3 region has 15 residues. CDR3 protein: CASSSLRQGARELFF.